Listed here are 29 T cell receptor beta chains from one sample, sequenced in a study of liver allograft versus peripheral blood T cells. Study-wide background: The study compared liver allograft T cell receptor repertoires against peripheral blood repertoires of liver transplant recipients.

In TCRdb, the reads were re-called with MiXCR into one record per CDR3 protein. The sample gives about 15,000 distinct CDR3 sequences, 20% of which show up once; roughly 5.2% is in the top ten. These receptors were taken from a human patient who had a liver transplant. Some T cells may be the graft donor's.

This clonotype has more than one count but fewer than ten. The chain's CDR3 is CASSVSLVDAGELFF. The CDR3 coding sequence is TGTGCCAGCAGCGTAAGCTTGGTCGACGCCGGGGAGCTGTTTTTT. The gene calls are TRBV9 and TRBJ2-2; no clear D gene. CDR1 is SGDLS, CDR2 YYNGEE, per germline. This CDR3 region has 15 residues. V lost 1 base and J 6 bases, leaving 13 bases between the germline ends.

This clonotype was counted a single time. This chain connects TRBV6-6 to TRBJ2-7; 11 nucleotides line up with TRBD2. Germline V gives CDR1 MNHNY, CDR2 SVGAGI (reference sequence). The CDR3 extends over 16 amino acids. V lost 5 bases, J lost 3 bases, and 9 bases stayed unmatched. CDR3 bases: TGTGCCAGCAGTATCCTCAGACTAGCGGGGATCTACGAGCAGTACTTC. Translated: CASSILRLAGIYEQYF.

There are many counts of this clonotype. The rearrangement joins TRBV7-9 to TRBJ1-1; perhaps TRBD1 as D (5 bases). Germline loops: CDR1 SEHNR, CDR2 FQNEAQ (reference sequence). Trimming took 5 bases from V and 3 from J, leaving 10 bases between them. The CDR3 runs 13 residues. CDR3 amino acids: CASSRETDTEAFF. CDR3 in DNA: TGTGCCAGCAGCAGGGAGACAGACACTGAAGCTTTCTTT.

This clonotype came up many times. The chain employs TRBV6-1 and TRBJ1-3; perhaps TRBD1 as D (5 bases). The germline gives CDR1 MNHNS, CDR2 SASEGT. V gave up 6 bases and J gave up 5 bases, with 11 bases separating them. This CDR3 comprises 13 residues. The CDR3 DNA sequence: TGTGCCAGCAGGAGGACATCGAGAAACACCATATATTTT. Protein product: CASRRTSRNTIYF.

This clonotype was seen a few times. The rearrangement uses TRBV10-3 and TRBJ2-7; D ambiguous. There are 14 residues in the CDR3. V lost 2 bases, J lost 4 bases, and 12 bases lay in between. CDR1 and CDR2 (germline): ENHRY, SYGVKD. CDR3 sequence reads: CAISERETAYEQYF. As DNA, the CDR3 is TGTGCCATCAGTGAGAGGGAAACTGCTTACGAGCAGTACTTC.

This clonotype is judged medium-sized. This sequence joins TRBV10-3 and TRBJ1-2; tentatively, D is TRBD1 (5 bases). This CDR3 region has 14 residues. The germline V and J ends were trimmed by 4 bases and 8 bases, with 17 bases remaining between them. The germline V gene encodes CDR1 ENHRY and CDR2 SYGVKD. CDR3 DNA: TGTGCCATCAGTGTCGGGGCCGCGGGAAAGGGCTACACCTTC. This translates into CAISVGAAGKGYTF.

By proportion, this clonotype is medium-sized. This chain connects TRBV10-3 to TRBJ1-2; a weak D match, TRBD1 (5 bases). The germline CDR1 and CDR2 sequences are ENHRY and SYGVKD. Trimming removed 1 base at V and 3 bases at J, with 18 bases between. The CDR3 has 17 amino acids. CDR3 region: CAISEYDLRDGDYGYTF. CDR3 nucleotides: TGTGCCATCAGTGAGTATGACCTGCGGGACGGAGACTATGGCTACACCTTC.

This clonotype was seen only a few times. CDR3 region: CASSSQGSLYGYTF. CDR3 in DNA: TGTGCCAGCAGCTCTCAGGGGAGCCTCTATGGCTACACCTTC. The chain recombines TRBV5-5 with TRBJ1-2; D possibly corresponds to TRBD1 (6 bases). V was shortened by 3 bases and J by 4 bases, with 13 bases between the two germline ends. The CDR3 contains 14 residues. CDR1 and CDR2 (germline): SGHKS, YYEKEE (reference sequence). The full variable domain, its missing parts supplied by reference TRBV5-5 and TRBJ1-2, is DAGVTQSPTHLIKTRGQQVTLRCSPISGHKSVSWYQQVLGQGPQFIFQYYEKEERGRGNFPDRFSARQFPNYSSELNVNALLLGDSALYLCASSSQGSLYGYTFGSGTRLTVV.

This clonotype is judged large. This sequence joins TRBV29-1 and TRBJ1-1; TRBD1 is a possible D gene (5 bases). From germline, CDR1 is SQVTM and CDR2 ANQGSEA. The CDR3 spans 14 residues. V was cut by 3 bases and J by 1 base, with 12 bases left in between. The CDR3 nucleotides are TGCAGCGTTGAGTTGCGGACAAAGAACACTGAAGCTTTCTTT. It yields the protein CSVELRTKNTEAFF. Full variable domain (missing parts from reference TRBV29-1 and TRBJ1-1): SAVISQKPSRDICQRGTSLTIQCQVDSQVTMMFWYRQQPGQSLTLIATANQGSEATYESGFVIDKFPISRPNLTFSTLTVSNMSPEDSSIYLCSVELRTKNTEAFFGQGTRLTVV.

This clonotype ranks as medium-sized. This rearrangement joins TRBV6-1 to TRBJ1-1; D is undetermined. There are 16 residues in the CDR3. Trimming stripped 6 bases from V and 6 bases from J, with 23 bases between. Germline loops: CDR1 MNHNS, CDR2 SASEGT. The chain's CDR3 is CASSKDGSRGSAEAFF. The CDR3 DNA follows: TGTGCCAGCAGCAAAGACGGGAGTCGAGGCTCGGCTGAAGCTTTCTTT.

Of note for this clonotype: A much larger clone lies a single base off, so this may be a read error. The chain recombines TRBV29-1 with TRBJ2-7; possible D gene TRBD2, 6 bases. With 7 bases removed from V and 7 bases from J, the gap between germline ends came to 20 bases. The length of the CDR3 is 13 residues. Germline loops: CDR1 SQVTM, CDR2 ANQGSEA. CDR3 loop: CSAEGRGGNEQYF. DNA of the CDR3: TGCAGCGCCGAGGGAAGGGGCGGGAATGAGCAGTACTTC.

In this sample, this clonotype is medium-sized. This sequence joins TRBV6-1 and TRBJ1-1; D not resolved. The CDR3 covers 13 residues. Germline V CDR1 and CDR2: MNHNS, SASEGT. The V end lost 7 bases, the J end lost 0 bases, and 9 bases lay between the germline ends. CDR3 nucleotide sequence: TGTGCCAGCAAAACAGTCATGAACACTGAAGCTTTCTTT. This encodes CASKTVMNTEAFF.

J is TRBJ1-6 and V is TRBV10-3, with 8 positions matching TRBD1. The CDR3 runs to 14 residues. Germline CDR1 and CDR2: ENHRY and SYGVKD. J gave up 7 bases and V 7 bases, and 6 bases lay outside the gene matches. The CDR3: CAITPDRENSPLHF. Here the CDR3 DNA reads TGTGCCATCACCCCGGACAGGGAAAATTCACCCCTCCACTTT.

This clonotype was recorded many times. The chain is built from TRBV7-9 and TRBJ1-1; no firm D call. The CDR3 contains 14 residues. In germline, CDR1 is SEHNR, CDR2 FQNEAQ (reference sequence). V shed 1 base and J shed 2 bases, with 8 bases lying between them. This chain's CDR3 is CASSLVSPNTEAFF. CDR3 in DNA: TGTGCCAGCAGCTTAGTAAGTCCTAACACTGAAGCTTTCTTT. Together with reference TRBV7-9 and TRBJ1-1, the CDR3 gives the full variable domain: DTGVSQNPRHKITKRGQNVTFRCDPISEHNRLYWYRQTLGQGPEFLTYFQNEAQLEKSRLLSDRFSAERPKGSFSTLEIQRTEQGDSAMYLCASSLVSPNTEAFFGQGTRLTVV.

This clonotype is classed as medium-sized. The V gene is TRBV18, the J gene TRBJ1-4; 7 nucleotides align to TRBD1. Germline V gene sequence: CDR1 KGHSH, CDR2 LQKENI. The CDR3 is 16 amino acids. V gave up 3 bases and J gave up 7 bases; unmatched junction bases: 11. CDR3 nucleotide sequence: TGTGCCAGCTCACCGCCTGAGGGACAGTGGGGTGAAAAACTGTTTTTT. Protein product: CASSPPEGQWGEKLFF.

This clonotype has just a few counts. The chain is built from TRBV19 and TRBJ1-5, with D maybe TRBD1 (6 bases). From germline, CDR1 is LNHDA and CDR2 SQIVND (reference sequence). The V and J ends lost 9 bases and 3 bases respectively, with 12 bases between them. The CDR3 extends over 13 amino acids. In DNA, the CDR3 is TGTGCCAGCTCCGACAGGACCAATCAGCCCCAGCATTTT. It specifies CASSDRTNQPQHF.

This chain joins TRBV10-3 and TRBJ2-7, with 8 bases identical to TRBD2. CDR3 size: 16 residues. Germline CDR1 ENHRY, CDR2 SYGVKD. The J segment lost 3 bases and the V segment lost 8 bases, leaving 15 bases of the junction unmatched. The CDR3 nucleotides read TGTGCCATCTGTGCTCGGGGAGCGGGGGTTGACTACGAGCAGTACTTC. Residues: CAICARGAGVDYEQYF.

DNA of the CDR3: TGCAGTGCTAGGGACAGTAACACTGAAGCTTTCTTT. Its protein is CSARDSNTEAFF. J is TRBJ1-1 and V is TRBV20-1, with a possible D match to TRBD1 (6 bases). The CDR3 consists of 12 residues. CDR1 is DFQATT, CDR2 SNEGSKA, per germline (reference sequence). Trimming took off 3 bases at V and 2 bases at J, with 7 bases between the two ends.

The chain couples TRBV10-3 to TRBJ2-3, with D perhaps matching TRBD1 (6 bases). V gave up 10 bases and J gave up 0 bases, with 14 bases separating them. The CDR3 covers 14 residues. The V gene's germline CDR1 is ENHRY and CDR2 SYGVKD. The chain's CDR3 is CANSPGASTDTQYF. The CDR3 nucleotides read TGTGCCAACTCGCCAGGGGCCAGCACAGATACGCAGTATTTT.

In this sample, this clonotype is medium-sized (0.01 to 0.1%). The rearrangement links TRBV6-1 to TRBJ1-6; D is unclear. The V gene's germline CDR1 is MNHNS and CDR2 SASEGT. V shed 3 bases and J shed 7 bases, with 22 bases lying between them. The CDR3 contains 18 residues. The CDR3 nucleotides read TGTGCCAGCAGTGAGAGGCAGTATAGCCCCATAGGGAATTCACCCCTCCACTTT. Its translation is CASSERQYSPIGNSPLHF.

In the case of this clonotype: A junction end diverges from the germline sequence, so it may reflect a read error. The chain links TRBV7-4 to TRBJ2-2, with D possibly called TRBD1 or TRBD2 (5 bases each). CDR3 length: 13 residues. Germline assignment: CDR1 SGHVT and CDR2 SQSDAQ. The CDR3 loop is CVSKAGSTGELFF. DNA of the CDR3: TGTGTCAGCAAGGCAGGGAGCACCGGGGAGCTGTTTTTT.

This clonotype was seen at least ten times. The chain has TRBV19 and TRBJ2-7; no clear D. The germline CDR1 and CDR2 sequences are LNHDA and SQIVND (reference sequence). The CDR3 sequence is 14 residues long. Trimming cost V 6 bases and J 3 bases, with 15 bases left between them. The CDR3 region is CASREQVGYYEQYF. In DNA form, the CDR3 reads TGTGCCAGTAGGGAGCAGGTGGGGTACTACGAGCAGTACTTC. Looking up the rest from reference TRBV19 and TRBJ2-7 gives the full variable domain: DGGITQSPKYLFRKEGQNVTLSCEQNLNHDAMYWYRQDPGQGLRLIYYSQIVNDFQKGDIAEGYSVSREKKESFPLTVTSAQKNPTAFYLCASREQVGYYEQYFGPGTRLTVT.

Points on this clonotype: The germline gene is not matched at one end of the junction; a read error may be the cause. The genes are TRBV12-3 or TRBV12-4 and TRBJ1-6, with 7 positions matching TRBD1. CDR3 size: 13 residues. Written as DNA, the CDR3 is TGTGTCAGCTGCGGAGGGGGCGATTCACCCCTCCACTTT. Translating gives CVSCGGGDSPLHF.

This clonotype was detected many times. The chain has TRBV6-1 and TRBJ1-2, with TRBD1 as a possible D gene (6 bases). This CDR3 is built from 13 residues. Germline CDR1 MNHNS, CDR2 SASEGT. V was shortened by 6 bases and J by 8 bases, with 16 bases between the two germline ends. The CDR3 DNA reads TGTGCCAGCAGCGCCGGGACATTAAAAGGCTACACCTTC. Its protein is CASSAGTLKGYTF.

This clonotype was observed a few times. The chain couples TRBV5-4 to TRBJ1-2; D is perhaps TRBD1 (6 bases). This CDR3 is built from 15 residues. The V gene's germline CDR1 is SGHNT and CDR2 YYREEE (reference sequence). V was cut by 0 bases and J by 7 bases, with 16 bases left in between. CDR3 in DNA: TGTGCCAGCAGCTTGGAATTGGCGGGGGGCTCTGGCTACACCTTC. Its protein is CASSLELAGGSGYTF.

This clonotype ranks as medium-sized. The genes are TRBV19 and TRBJ1-2; D may be TRBD1 (5 bases). V shed 5 bases and J shed 2 bases, with 15 bases lying between them. There are 15 residues in the CDR3. Germline values: CDR1 LNHDA, CDR2 SQIVND (reference sequence). CDR3 coding DNA: TGTGCCAGTAGTTCCGCCGGGGAGGGGAACTATGGCTACACCTTC. Residues: CASSSAGEGNYGYTF.

Relative to its sample, this clonotype is medium-sized. This sequence joins TRBV7-2 and TRBJ1-5, with TRBD1 matching over 7 bases. With 3 bases clipped from V and 7 bases from J, the junction kept 6 bases outside the gene matches. CDR1 and CDR2 (germline): SGHTA, FQGNSA. The CDR3 consists of 14 residues. The CDR3: CASSFDREAQPQHF. CDR3 nucleotides: TGTGCCAGCAGCTTTGACAGGGAAGCCCAGCCCCAGCATTTT.

The rearrangement links TRBV20-1 to TRBJ2-7; 10 bases are shared with TRBD1. V trimming: 3 bases; J trimming: 4 bases; junction bases outside the gene matches: 9. The germline V gene has CDR1 DFQATT and CDR2 SNEGSKA (reference sequence). CDR3 size: 15 residues. The CDR3, as DNA: TGCAGTGCTAGGGGGCCCGGGACAGGGGAATACGAGCAGTACTTC. It translates to CSARGPGTGEYEQYF.

In its sample, this clonotype is medium-sized. V and J are TRBV18 and TRBJ1-1; the match to TRBD1 covers 9 bases. The CDR3 is 13 amino acids. Germline V gene lookup returns CDR1 KGHSH and CDR2 LQKENI. V was clipped by 4 bases and J by 3 bases; unmatched bases: 0. Here the CDR3 reads CASSRTGDTEAFF. The CDR3 bases are TGTGCCAGCTCACGGACAGGGGACACTGAAGCTTTCTTT.